These T cell receptor beta chains were read from a single sample in a study of blood T cell repertoires in COVID-19. Profiled with immunoSEQ multiplex PCR; TCRdb holds only in-frame clones, not every one. In the table there are hundreds of thousands of clones, around 90% of which are singletons. The sequenced sample consisted of PBMCs or T cells enriched from blood (not recorded which). These receptors came from a man aged 55 to 70 who had recovered from COVID-19. Each CDR3 is given with its conserved first and last residue. Part of the rows lack a size; the others show once, few, many or a class for expanded clones.

CASSFDWNTEAFF | . | 13 | TRBV7-3
CASSLMSGRSHEQFF | . | 15 | TRBV7-2
CASSLFGLYNEQFF | . | 14 | TRBV27
CASSARLNTEAFF | once | 13 | TRBV9
CAWSRTSGAYEQYF | . | 14 | TRBV30
CASSPDSYSNQPQHF | . | 15 | TRBV11-2
CASCKSGQGPYEQYF | . | 15 | TRBV2
CASSLQGSYGYTF | . | 13 | TRBV2
CASSLWFGEETQYF | . | 14 | TRBV7-2
CASSLAELAGNEQFF | once | 15 | TRBV7-9
CASSQLAGGPNEQFF | few | 15 | TRBV7-2
CASSLAGGTLTEAFF | . | 15 | TRBV5-1
CASRRFGTGDRYNEQFF | . | 17 | TRBV27
CASSYDRGDTGELFF | . | 15 | TRBV28
CASSQRENQPQHF | . | 13 | TRBV4-1
CASSVNGGDTEAFF | . | 14 | TRBV3-1/TRBV3-2
CASSSQAGEETQYF | . | 14 | TRBV7-3
CASSRGLAGARKADTQYF | . | 18 | TRBV27
CASSLVRGPSSRAKNIQYF | . | 19 | TRBV7-2
CASSRDRGQETQYF | . | 14 | TRBV5-8
CASSLPLDRAEIQETQYF | . | 18 | TRBV2